The T cell receptor (beta chain) under discussion was sequenced for a study of chemoradiotherapy in HPV16-positive cancers (dated by TCRdb to 2021 to 2024). Some background on the complete study: Candidate HPV-specific T-cell clones and common TCR motifs were defined by functional T-cell assays performed on cells from two HPV16-positive patients. The study asked whether T-cell immunity against the HPV oncoproteins E6 and E7 changes during chemoradiotherapy and whether it affects survival. The candidate HPV-specific TCRs and motifs were subsequently tracked in TCR repertoires obtained from approximately 91 patients with HPV-related cancers.

Remarks on this clone: The specificity of this receptor is unknown. It has no much larger one-base neighbor in the sample; base qualities were not kept.

Sequences SNHLY (CDR1) and FYNNEI (CDR2) are obtained from the germline V gene. V is reduced by 2 bases and J by 1 base, leaving a spacing of 8 bases between them. The cysteine opens and the phenylalanine closes a CDR3 of 14 amino acids. Here the CDR3 DNA is all that survives: 42 bases in frame from base 1. The method was the immunoSEQ multiplex PCR assay. The immuneACCESS repertoire file appears here via TCRdb, limited to in-frame rearrangements. These files lack a portion of the clones; in checked studies, under half of the deficit traces to unresolved V genes, and the cause of the others is not known. The sample profile shows 9,500 to 15,000 clones; roughly 90% of them were found once. Around 2.5% of the sample is in the top ten clones. Repertoires were sampled repeatedly over the course of chemoradiotherapy so that clonal expansion in the tumor microenvironment could be followed. What the study reported, not specific to this receptor: In HPV16-positive patients, expansion of HPV-responsive T cells during chemoradiotherapy was associated with improved recurrence-free survival. Expansion of candidate HPV-specific clones and E7-related TCR motifs was observed in the tumor microenvironment during treatment, whereas no such expansion was observed for non-HPV-specific T cells. The functional definition of HPV-specific T cells came from only a couple of HPV16-positive patients, and the survival association was reported for HPV16-positive patients.

This TCR derives from a human donor with HPV-associated anogenital cancer. The rearranged chain carries TRBV2 and TRBJ1-1; TRBD1 is possibly the D segment (5 matching bases). The sequencing here drew on blood, taken from a patient who underwent chemoradiotherapy. This receptor carries the CDR3 CASSERGKNTEAFF. The DNA sequence is as follows: TGTGCCAGCAGTGAAAGGGGAAAGAACACTGAAGCTTTCTTT.